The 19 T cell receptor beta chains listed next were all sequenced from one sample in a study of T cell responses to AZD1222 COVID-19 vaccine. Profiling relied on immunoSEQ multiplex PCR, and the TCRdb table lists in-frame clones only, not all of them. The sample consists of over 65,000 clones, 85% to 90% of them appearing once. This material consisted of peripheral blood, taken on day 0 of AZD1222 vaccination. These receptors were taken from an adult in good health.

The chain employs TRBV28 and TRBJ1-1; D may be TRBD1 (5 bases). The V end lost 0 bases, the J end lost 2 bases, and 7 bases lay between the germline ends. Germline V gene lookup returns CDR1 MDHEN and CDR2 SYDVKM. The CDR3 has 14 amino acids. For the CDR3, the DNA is TGTGCCAGCAGTTTATGGCGGACAAACACTGAAGCTTTCTTT. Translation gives CASSLWRTNTEAFF.

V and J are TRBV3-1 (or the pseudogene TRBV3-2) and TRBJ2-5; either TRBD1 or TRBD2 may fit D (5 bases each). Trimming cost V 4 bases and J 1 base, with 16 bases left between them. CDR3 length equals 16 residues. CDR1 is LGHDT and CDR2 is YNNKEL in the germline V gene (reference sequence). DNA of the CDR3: TGTGCCAGCAGCCCGGACCCGGGACCAAGCCAAGAGACCCAGTACTTC. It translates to CASSPDPGPSQETQYF.

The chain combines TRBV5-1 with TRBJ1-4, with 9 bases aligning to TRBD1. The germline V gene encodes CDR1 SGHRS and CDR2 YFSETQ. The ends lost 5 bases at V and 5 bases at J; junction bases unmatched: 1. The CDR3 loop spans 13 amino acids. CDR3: CASRGQGNEKLFF. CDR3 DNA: TGCGCCAGCAGGGGACAGGGAAATGAAAAACTGTTTTTT.

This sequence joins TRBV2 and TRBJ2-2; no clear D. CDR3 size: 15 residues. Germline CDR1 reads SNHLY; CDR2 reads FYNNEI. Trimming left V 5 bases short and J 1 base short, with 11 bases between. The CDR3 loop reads CASSPLRVNTGELFF. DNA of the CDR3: TGTGCCAGCAGTCCCTTAAGGGTGAACACCGGGGAGCTGTTTTTT.

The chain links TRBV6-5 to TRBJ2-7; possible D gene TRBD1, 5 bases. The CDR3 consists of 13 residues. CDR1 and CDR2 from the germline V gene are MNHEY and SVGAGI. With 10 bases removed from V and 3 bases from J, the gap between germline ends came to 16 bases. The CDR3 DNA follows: TGTGCCATCAAGGACACGCTGTACTACGAGCAGTACTTC. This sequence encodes CAIKDTLYYEQYF.

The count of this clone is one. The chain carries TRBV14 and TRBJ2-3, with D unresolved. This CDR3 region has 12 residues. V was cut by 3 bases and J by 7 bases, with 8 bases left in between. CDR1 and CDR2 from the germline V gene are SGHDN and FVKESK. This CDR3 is CASSQTHNTQYF. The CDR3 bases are TGTGCCAGCAGCCAGACCCACAATACGCAGTATTTT.

The CDR3 nucleotides read TGTGCCAGCGGGTATAGCGGGGGGGAGTACAATGAGCAGTTCTTC. This codes for CASGYSGGEYNEQFF. This chain uses TRBV27 with TRBJ2-1, with 11 bases identical to TRBD2. The CDR3 totals 15 residues. With 8 bases clipped from V and 4 bases from J, the junction kept 7 bases outside the gene matches. In germline, CDR1 is MNHEY, CDR2 SMNVEV (reference sequence).

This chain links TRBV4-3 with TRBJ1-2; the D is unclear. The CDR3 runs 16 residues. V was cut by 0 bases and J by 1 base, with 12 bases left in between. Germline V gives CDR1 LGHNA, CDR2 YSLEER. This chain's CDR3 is CASSQEEGVNNYGYTF. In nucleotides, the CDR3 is TGCGCCAGCAGCCAAGAAGAAGGAGTCAATAACTATGGCTACACCTTC.

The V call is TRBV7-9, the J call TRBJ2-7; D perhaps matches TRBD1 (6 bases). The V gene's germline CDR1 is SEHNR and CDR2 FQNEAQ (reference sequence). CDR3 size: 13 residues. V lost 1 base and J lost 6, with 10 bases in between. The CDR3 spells CASSLEQGSEQYF. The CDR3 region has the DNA TGTGCCAGCAGCTTAGAACAGGGCTCCGAGCAGTACTTC.

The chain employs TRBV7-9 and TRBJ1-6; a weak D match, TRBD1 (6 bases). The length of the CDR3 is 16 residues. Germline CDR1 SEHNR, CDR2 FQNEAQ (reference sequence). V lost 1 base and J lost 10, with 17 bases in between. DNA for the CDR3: TGTGCCAGCAGCTTAGATGGAGACAGGCCATCGTCACCCCTCCACTTT. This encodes CASSLDGDRPSSPLHF.

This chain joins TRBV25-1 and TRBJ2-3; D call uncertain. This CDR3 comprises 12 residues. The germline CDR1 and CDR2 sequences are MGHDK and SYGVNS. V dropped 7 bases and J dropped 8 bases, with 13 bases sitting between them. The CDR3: CASNSWEGTQYF. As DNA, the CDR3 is TGTGCCAGCAACAGTTGGGAAGGTACGCAGTATTTT.

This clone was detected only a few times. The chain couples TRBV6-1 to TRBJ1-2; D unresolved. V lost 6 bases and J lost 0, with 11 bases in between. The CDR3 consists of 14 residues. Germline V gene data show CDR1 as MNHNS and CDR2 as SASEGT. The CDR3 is CASSPDASNYGYTF. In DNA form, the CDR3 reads TGTGCCAGCAGCCCGGACGCCTCTAACTATGGCTACACCTTC.

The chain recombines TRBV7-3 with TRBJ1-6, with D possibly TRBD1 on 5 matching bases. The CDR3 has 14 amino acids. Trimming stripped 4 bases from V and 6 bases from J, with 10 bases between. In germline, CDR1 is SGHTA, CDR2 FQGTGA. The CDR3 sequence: CASSSDSSNSPLHF. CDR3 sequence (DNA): TGTGCCAGCAGCTCAGACAGCAGTAATTCACCCCTCCACTTT.

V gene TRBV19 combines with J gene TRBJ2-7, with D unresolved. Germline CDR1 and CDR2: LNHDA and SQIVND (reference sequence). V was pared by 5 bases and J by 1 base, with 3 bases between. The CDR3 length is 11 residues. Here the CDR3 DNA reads TGTGCCAGTAGTTCATCCTACGAGCAGTACTTC. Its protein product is CASSSSYEQYF.

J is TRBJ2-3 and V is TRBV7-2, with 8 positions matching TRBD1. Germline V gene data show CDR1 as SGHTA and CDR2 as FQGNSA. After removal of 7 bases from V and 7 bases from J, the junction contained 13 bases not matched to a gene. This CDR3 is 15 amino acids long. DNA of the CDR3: TGTGCCAGCAACCTACCCGGGACAGGCGTCCATACGCAGTATTTT. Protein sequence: CASNLPGTGVHTQYF.

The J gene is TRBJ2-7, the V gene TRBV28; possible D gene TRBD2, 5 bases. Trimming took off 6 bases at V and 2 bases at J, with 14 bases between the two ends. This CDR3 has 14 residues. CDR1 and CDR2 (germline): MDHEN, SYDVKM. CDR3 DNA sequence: TGTGCCAGCAGAATCGCTAGCCCGACCTACGAGCAGTACTTC. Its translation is CASRIASPTYEQYF.

CDR3 in amino acids: CASRSGGLTEAFF. The CDR3 nucleotides are TGTGCCAGCAGGAGCGGGGGCTTGACTGAAGCTTTCTTT. The chain links TRBV25-1 to TRBJ1-1; D perhaps matches TRBD1 (6 bases). The CDR3 runs to 13 residues. CDR1 and CDR2 from the germline V gene are MGHDK and SYGVNS. V gave up 6 bases and J gave up 5 bases, with 13 bases separating them.

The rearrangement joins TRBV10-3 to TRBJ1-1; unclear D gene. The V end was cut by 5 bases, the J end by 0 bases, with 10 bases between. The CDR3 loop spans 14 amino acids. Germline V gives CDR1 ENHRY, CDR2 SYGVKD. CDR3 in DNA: TGTGCCATCAGTAGGAACGGGGTGAACACTGAAGCTTTCTTT. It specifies CAISRNGVNTEAFF.

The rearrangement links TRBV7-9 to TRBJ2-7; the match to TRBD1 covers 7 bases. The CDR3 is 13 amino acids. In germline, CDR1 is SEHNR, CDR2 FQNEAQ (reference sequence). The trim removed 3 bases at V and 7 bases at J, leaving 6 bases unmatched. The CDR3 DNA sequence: TGTGCCAGCAGCTTCCCAGACAGGGTTGAGCAGTACTTC. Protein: CASSFPDRVEQYF.